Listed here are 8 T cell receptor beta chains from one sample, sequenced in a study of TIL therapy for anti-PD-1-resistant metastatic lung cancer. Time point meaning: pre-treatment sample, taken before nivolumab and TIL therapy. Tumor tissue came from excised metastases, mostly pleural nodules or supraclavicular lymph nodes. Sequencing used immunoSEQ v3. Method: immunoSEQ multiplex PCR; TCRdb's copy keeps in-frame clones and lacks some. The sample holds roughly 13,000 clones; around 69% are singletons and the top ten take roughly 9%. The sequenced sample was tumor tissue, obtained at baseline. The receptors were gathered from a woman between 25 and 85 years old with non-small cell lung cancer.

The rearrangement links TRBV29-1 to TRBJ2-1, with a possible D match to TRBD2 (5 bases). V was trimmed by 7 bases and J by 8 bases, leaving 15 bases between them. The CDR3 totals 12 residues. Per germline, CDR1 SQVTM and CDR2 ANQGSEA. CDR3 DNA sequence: TGCAGCGCCTGGGTAACTAGAGATGAGCAGTTCTTC. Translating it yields CSAWVTRDEQFF.

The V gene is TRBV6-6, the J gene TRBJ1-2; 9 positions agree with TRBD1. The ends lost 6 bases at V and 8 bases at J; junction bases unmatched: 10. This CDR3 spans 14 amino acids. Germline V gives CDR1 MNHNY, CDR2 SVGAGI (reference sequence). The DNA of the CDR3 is TGTGCCAGCAGGCCGCCTGGGACAGGGAAAGGCTACACCTTC. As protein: CASRPPGTGKGYTF.

CDR3 in DNA: TGTGCCAGCAGCACCCTGGACAGGGGCTATGAGCAGTTCTTC. Residues: CASSTLDRGYEQFF. The V and J genes are TRBV7-9 and TRBJ2-1, with 9 bases that match TRBD1. The CDR3 runs 14 residues. The germline gives CDR1 SEHNR, CDR2 FQNEAQ (reference sequence). Trimming removed 5 bases from V and 8 bases from J; junction bases left unmatched: 7.

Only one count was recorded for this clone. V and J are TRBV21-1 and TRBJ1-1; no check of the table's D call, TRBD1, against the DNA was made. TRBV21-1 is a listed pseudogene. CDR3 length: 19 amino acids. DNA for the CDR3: TGTGCCAGCAGCAAGTTACTTGCCCCCTCGGGACAAAACGAAACTGAAGCTTTCTTT. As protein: CASSKLLAPSGQNETEAFF.

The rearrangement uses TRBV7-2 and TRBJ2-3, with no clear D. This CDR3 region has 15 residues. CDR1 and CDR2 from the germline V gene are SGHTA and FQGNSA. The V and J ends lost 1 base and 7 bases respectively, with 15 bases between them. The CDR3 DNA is TGTGCCAGCAGCTTAGTGGGCGGAGCACAGAATACGCAGTATTTT. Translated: CASSLVGGAQNTQYF. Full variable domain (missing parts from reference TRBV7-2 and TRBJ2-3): GAGVSQSPSNKVTEKGKDVELRCDPISGHTALYWYRQSLGQGLEFLIYFQGNSAPDKSGLPSDRFSAERTGGSVSTLTIQRTQQEDSAVYLCASSLVGGAQNTQYFGPGTRLTVL.

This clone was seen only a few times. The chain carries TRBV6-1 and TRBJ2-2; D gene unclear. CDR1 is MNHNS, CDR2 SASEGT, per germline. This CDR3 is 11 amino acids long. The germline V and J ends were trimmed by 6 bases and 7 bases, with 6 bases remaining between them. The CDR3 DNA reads TGTGCCAGCAGGGACCTCGGGGAGCTGTTTTTT. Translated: CASRDLGELFF.

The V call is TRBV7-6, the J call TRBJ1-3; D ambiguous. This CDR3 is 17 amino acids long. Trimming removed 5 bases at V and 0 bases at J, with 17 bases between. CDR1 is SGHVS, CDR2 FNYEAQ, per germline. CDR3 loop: CASSELPKQSSGNTIYF. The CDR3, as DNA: TGTGCCAGCAGCGAACTACCAAAGCAGAGCTCTGGAAACACCATATATTTT.

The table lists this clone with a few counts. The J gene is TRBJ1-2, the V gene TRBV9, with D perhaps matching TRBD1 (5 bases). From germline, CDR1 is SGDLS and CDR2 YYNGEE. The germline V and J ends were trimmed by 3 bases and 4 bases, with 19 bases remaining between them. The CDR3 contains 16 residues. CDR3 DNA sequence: TGTGCCAGCAGCGGCCGGGACCACGGATCCGGCTATGGCTACACCTTC. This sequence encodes CASSGRDHGSGYGYTF.